The 8 T cell receptor beta chains in this list originate from one sample, sequenced in a study of early T cells in non-severe SARS-CoV-2 infection. Each CDR3 protein gets one entry after TCRdb re-called the 5' RACE reads with MiXCR. The sample holds tens of thousands of distinct CDR3 sequences, under 9% seen once. The specimen comprised whole blood, sampled at baseline. The source is an adult who was a healthcare worker with PCR-confirmed SARS-CoV-2 infection or an uninfected control (not recorded which).

The V gene is TRBV14, the J gene TRBJ2-4; D is unclear. This CDR3 comprises 14 residues. The ends were cut back, 2 bases at V and 3 bases at J, with 8 bases in the middle. Germline values: CDR1 SGHDN, CDR2 FVKESK. CDR3 bases: TGTGCCAGCAGCCAAACTCTGGTCAAAAACATTCAGTACTTC. This translates into CASSQTLVKNIQYF.

The V call is TRBV6-6, the J call TRBJ1-5; 9 nucleotides match TRBD1. V gave up 3 bases and J gave up 10 bases; unmatched junction bases: 7. Per germline, CDR1 MNHNY and CDR2 SVGAGI (reference sequence). The CDR3 spans 14 residues. The CDR3 here is CASSYPGQGNPQHF. The DNA of the CDR3 is TGTGCCAGCAGTTATCCCGGACAGGGGAATCCCCAGCATTTT.

This clonotype appeared a few times. The chain links TRBV29-1 to TRBJ2-1; no reliable D call. The CDR3 length is 16 residues. The V gene's germline CDR1 is SQVTM and CDR2 ANQGSEA. The V and J ends lost 4 bases and 9 bases respectively, with 25 bases between them. As DNA, the CDR3 is TGCAGCGTTGCTTTTGGGCTTAGTTCGGCGAGAATTGAGCAGTTCTTC. Translation gives CSVAFGLSSARIEQFF.

This clonotype was recorded a few times. CDR3 sequence (DNA): TGTGCCAGCAGTCCGGGACTAGCGGGAGGGCGTGGCGAGCAGTACTTC. This sequence encodes CASSPGLAGGRGEQYF. The rearrangement uses TRBV27 and TRBJ2-7; 16 nucleotides align to TRBD2. Germline V gene lookup returns CDR1 MNHEY and CDR2 SMNVEV (reference sequence). The CDR3 runs 16 residues. V trimming: 5 bases; J trimming: 6 bases; junction bases outside the gene matches: 7.

This clonotype was counted many times. Here the CDR3 DNA reads TGTGCCAGCAGCCAAGAGGAAGCGGGGGGGCGATACGAGCAGTACTTC. This encodes CASSQEEAGGRYEQYF. The chain recombines TRBV4-2 with TRBJ2-7, with 10 bases aligning to TRBD2. CDR1 and CDR2 (germline): LGHNA, YNFKEQ. The CDR3 has 16 residues. The V and J ends lost 0 bases and 4 bases, in that order; junction bases with no gene match: 6.

The sample holds a few counts of this clonotype. The chain recombines TRBV2 with TRBJ2-3; D call uncertain. Looked up from germline, CDR1 is SNHLY and CDR2 is FYNNEI. The CDR3 length is 12 residues. V lost 9 bases and J 6 bases, leaving 13 bases between the germline ends. CDR3 region: CASALGRDTQYF. As DNA, the CDR3 is TGTGCCAGTGCCTTAGGTCGGGATACGCAGTATTTT. Together with reference TRBV2 and TRBJ2-3, the CDR3 gives the full variable domain: EPEVTQTPSHQVTQMGQEVILRCVPISNHLYFYWYRQILGQKVEFLVSFYNNEISEKSEIFDDQFSVERPDGSNFTLKIRSTKLEDSAMYFCASALGRDTQYFGPGTRLTVL.

This clonotype was seen a handful of times. The rearrangement joins TRBV12-3 or TRBV12-4 to TRBJ2-3; D is possibly TRBD2 (6 bases). There are 11 residues in the CDR3. The CDR3 spells CASGFTDTQYF. In DNA form, the CDR3 reads TGTGCAAGCGGGTTCACAGATACGCAGTATTTT.

This clonotype was observed a handful of times. This chain joins TRBV11-2 and TRBJ2-3, with a tentative D call TRBD2 (5 bases). This CDR3 region has 16 residues. The V gene lost 3 bases and the J gene lost 3 bases, with 16 bases spanning the gap. CDR1 and CDR2 from the germline V gene are SGHAT and FQNNGV. This chain's CDR3 is CASSFASHPGTDTQYF. CDR3 DNA sequence: TGTGCCAGCAGCTTCGCTTCACACCCGGGGACAGATACGCAGTATTTT.